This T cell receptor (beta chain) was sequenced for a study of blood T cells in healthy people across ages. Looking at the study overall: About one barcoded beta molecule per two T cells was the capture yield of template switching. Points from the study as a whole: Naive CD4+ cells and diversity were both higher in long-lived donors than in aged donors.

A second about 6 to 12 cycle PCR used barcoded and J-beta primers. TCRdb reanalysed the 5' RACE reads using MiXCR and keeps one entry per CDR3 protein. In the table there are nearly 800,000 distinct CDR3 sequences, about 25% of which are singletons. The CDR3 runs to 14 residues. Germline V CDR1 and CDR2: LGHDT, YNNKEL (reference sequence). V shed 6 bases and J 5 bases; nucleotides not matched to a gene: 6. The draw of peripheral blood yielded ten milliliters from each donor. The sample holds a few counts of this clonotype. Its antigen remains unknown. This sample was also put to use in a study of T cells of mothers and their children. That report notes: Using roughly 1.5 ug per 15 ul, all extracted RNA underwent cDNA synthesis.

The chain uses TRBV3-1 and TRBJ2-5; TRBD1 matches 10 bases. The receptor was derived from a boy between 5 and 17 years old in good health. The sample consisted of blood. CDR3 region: CASRRQGARETQYF. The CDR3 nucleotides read TGTGCCAGCAGAAGACAGGGGGCAAGGGAGACCCAGTACTTC.